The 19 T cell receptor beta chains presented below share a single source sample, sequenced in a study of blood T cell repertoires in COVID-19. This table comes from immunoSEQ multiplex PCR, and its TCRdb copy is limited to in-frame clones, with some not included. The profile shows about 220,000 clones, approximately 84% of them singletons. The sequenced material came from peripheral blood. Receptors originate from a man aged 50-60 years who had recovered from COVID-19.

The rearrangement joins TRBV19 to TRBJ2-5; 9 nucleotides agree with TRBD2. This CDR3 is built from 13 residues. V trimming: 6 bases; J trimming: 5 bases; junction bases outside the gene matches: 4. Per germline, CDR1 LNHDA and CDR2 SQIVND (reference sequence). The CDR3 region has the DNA TGTGCCAGTAGGAATAGCGGGAGTGAGACCCAGTACTTC. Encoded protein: CASRNSGSETQYF.

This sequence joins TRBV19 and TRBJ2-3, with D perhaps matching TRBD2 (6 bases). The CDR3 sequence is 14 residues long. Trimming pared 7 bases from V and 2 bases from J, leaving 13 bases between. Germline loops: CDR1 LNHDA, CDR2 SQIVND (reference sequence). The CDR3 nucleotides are TGTGCCAGTAAAGGTTTGCGGGACACAGATACGCAGTATTTT. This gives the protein CASKGLRDTDTQYF.

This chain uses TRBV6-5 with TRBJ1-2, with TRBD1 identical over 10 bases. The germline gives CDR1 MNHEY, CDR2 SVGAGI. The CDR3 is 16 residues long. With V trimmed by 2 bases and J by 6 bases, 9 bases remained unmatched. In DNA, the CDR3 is TGTGCCAGCAGTTACCCCGGGACAGGGGATTCGAATGGCTACACCTTC. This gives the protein CASSYPGTGDSNGYTF.

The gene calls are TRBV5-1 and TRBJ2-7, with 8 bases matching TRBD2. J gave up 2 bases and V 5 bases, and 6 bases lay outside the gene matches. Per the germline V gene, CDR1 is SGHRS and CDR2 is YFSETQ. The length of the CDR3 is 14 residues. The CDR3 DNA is TGCGCCAGCAGGAAAGCGGGGGTGACCTACGAGCAGTACTTC. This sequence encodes CASRKAGVTYEQYF.

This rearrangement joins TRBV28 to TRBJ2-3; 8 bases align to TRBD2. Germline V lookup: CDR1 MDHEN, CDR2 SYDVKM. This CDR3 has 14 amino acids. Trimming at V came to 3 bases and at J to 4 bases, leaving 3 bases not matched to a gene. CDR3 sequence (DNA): TGTGCCAGCAGTTTCAGCGGGAGCGCAGATACGCAGTATTTT. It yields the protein CASSFSGSADTQYF.

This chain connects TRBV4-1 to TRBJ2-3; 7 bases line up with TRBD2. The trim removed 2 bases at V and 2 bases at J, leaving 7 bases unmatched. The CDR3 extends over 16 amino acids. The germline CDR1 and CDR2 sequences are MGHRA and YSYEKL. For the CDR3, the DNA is TGCGCCAGCAGCCAACGTCCGGGAGGAAACACAGATACGCAGTATTTT. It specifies CASSQRPGGNTDTQYF.

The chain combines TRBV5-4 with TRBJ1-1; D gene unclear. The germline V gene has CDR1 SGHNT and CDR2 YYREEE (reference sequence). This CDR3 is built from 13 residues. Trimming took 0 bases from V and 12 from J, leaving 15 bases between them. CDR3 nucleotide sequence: TGTGCCAGCAGCTTGGAGTTTGAAGGGAGATCTTTCTTT. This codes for CASSLEFEGRSFF. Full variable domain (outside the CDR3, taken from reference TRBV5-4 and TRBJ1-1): ETGVTQSPTHLIKTRGQQVTLRCSSQSGHNTVSWYQQALGQGPQFIFQYYREEENGRGNFPPRFSGLQFPNYSSELNVNALELDDSALYLCASSLEFEGRSFFGQGTRLTVV.

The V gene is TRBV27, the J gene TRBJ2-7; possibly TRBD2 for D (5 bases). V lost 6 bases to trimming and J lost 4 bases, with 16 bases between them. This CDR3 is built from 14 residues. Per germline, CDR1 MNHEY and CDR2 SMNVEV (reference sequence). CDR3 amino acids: CASSPSAGVYEQYF. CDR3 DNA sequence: TGTGCCAGCAGCCCGTCTGCGGGCGTATACGAGCAGTACTTC.

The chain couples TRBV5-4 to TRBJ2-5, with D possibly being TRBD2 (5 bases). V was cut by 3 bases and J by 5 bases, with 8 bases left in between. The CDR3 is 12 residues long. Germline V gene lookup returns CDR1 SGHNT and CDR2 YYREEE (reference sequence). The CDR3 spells CASSSSGETQYF. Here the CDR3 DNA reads TGTGCCAGCAGCTCGTCGGGGGAGACCCAGTACTTC.

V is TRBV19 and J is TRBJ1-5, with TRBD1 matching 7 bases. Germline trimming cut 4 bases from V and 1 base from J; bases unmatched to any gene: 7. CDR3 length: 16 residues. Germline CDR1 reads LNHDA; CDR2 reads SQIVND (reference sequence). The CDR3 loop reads CASSTNDRVSNQPQHF. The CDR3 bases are TGTGCCAGTAGTACAAATGACAGGGTGAGCAATCAGCCCCAGCATTTT.

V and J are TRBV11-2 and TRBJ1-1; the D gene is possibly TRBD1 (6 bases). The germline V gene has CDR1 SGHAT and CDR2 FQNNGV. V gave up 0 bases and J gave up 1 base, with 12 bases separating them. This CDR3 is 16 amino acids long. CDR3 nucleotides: TGTGCCAGCAGCTTAGAGGGGGCCCATTGGAACACTGAAGCTTTCTTT. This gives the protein CASSLEGAHWNTEAFF.

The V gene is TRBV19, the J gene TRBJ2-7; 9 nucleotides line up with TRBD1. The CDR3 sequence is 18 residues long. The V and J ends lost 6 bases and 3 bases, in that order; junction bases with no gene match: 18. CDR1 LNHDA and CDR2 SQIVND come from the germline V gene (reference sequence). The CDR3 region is CASSPLPPGTGPLYEQYF. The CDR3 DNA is TGTGCCAGTAGCCCACTGCCCCCCGGGACAGGGCCCCTCTACGAGCAGTACTTC.

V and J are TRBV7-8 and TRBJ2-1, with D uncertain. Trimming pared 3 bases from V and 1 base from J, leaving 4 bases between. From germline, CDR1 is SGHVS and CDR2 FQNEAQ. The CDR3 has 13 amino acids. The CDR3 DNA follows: TGTGCCAGCAGCTTCCAGTCCTACAATGAGCAGTTCTTC. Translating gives CASSFQSYNEQFF.

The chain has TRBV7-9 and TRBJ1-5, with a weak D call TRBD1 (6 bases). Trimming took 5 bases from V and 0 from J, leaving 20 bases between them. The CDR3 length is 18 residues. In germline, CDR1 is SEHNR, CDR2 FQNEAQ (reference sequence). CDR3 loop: CASSDGTKGKNSNQPQHF. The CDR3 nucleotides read TGTGCCAGCAGCGACGGGACAAAGGGGAAGAATAGCAATCAGCCCCAGCATTTT.

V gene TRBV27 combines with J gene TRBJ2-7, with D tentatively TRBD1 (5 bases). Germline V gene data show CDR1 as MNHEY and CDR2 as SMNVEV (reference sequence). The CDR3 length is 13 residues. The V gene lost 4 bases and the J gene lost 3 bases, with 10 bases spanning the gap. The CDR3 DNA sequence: TGTGCCAGCAGTTACGACAGTTTCTACGAGCAGTACTTC. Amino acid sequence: CASSYDSFYEQYF.

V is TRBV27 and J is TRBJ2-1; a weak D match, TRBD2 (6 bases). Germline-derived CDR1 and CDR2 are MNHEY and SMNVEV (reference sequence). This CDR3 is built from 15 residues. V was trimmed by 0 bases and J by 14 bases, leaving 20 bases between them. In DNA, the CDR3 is TGTGCCAGCAGTTTATCCCTCCTTACCCGGGAGTGGGAGTTCTTC. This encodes CASSLSLLTREWEFF.

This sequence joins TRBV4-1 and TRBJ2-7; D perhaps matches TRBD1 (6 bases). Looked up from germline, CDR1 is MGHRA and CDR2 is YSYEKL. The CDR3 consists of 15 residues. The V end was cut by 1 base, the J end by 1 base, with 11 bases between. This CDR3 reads CASSQGTDQSYEQYF. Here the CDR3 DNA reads TGCGCCAGCAGCCAAGGGACAGACCAATCCTACGAGCAGTACTTC.

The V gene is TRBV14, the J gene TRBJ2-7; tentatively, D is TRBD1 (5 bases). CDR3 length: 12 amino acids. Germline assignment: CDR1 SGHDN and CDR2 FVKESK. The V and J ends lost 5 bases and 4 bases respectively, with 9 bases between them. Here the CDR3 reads CASSRHRYEQYF. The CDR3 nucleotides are TGTGCCAGCAGCAGACACAGGTACGAGCAGTACTTC. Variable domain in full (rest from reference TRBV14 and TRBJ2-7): EAGVTQFPSHSVIEKGQTVTLRCDPISGHDNLYWYRRVMGKEIKFLLHFVKESKQDESGMPNNRFLAERTGGTYSTLKVQPAELEDSGVYFCASSRHRYEQYFGPGTRLTVT.

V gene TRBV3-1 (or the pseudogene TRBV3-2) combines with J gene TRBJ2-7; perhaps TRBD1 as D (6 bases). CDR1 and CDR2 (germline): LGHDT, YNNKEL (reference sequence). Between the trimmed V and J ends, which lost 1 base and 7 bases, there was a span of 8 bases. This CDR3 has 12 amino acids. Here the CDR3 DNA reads TGTGCCAGCAGCCAAGGGGGGCGGGAGCAGTACTTC. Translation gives CASSQGGREQYF.